A single sample gave rise to the 28 T cell receptor beta chains below, sequenced in a study of T cell responses to AZD1222 COVID-19 vaccine. Only in-frame clones appear in the TCRdb table, and some are missing; sequencing was by immunoSEQ multiplex PCR. The data hold tens of thousands of clones, with more than 80% observed a single time. The starting material was peripheral blood, obtained 28 days after the second AZD1222 dose. All receptors come from an adult who received the AZD1222 COVID-19 vaccine.

V is TRBV19 and J is TRBJ2-5, with D maybe TRBD1 (6 bases). From germline, CDR1 is LNHDA and CDR2 SQIVND (reference sequence). This CDR3 has 15 residues. The V and J ends lost 2 bases and 4 bases respectively, with 14 bases between them. CDR3 region: CASSILSGVSETQYF. DNA of the CDR3: TGTGCCAGTAGTATATTGTCAGGGGTGTCAGAGACCCAGTACTTC.

The chain combines TRBV3-1 (or the pseudogene TRBV3-2) with TRBJ1-4; D is uncertain. CDR1 and CDR2 (germline): LGHDT, YNNKEL (reference sequence). The length of the CDR3 is 15 residues. V was pared by 4 bases and J by 8 bases, with 17 bases between. CDR3 DNA: TGTGCCAGCAGCCTTCGTAGGGCCCGGGGAGAAAAACTGTTTTTT. Encoded protein: CASSLRRARGEKLFF.

The chain's CDR3 is CASTPASGYEQFF. DNA of the CDR3: TGTGCCAGCACCCCGGCTAGCGGCTATGAGCAGTTCTTC. This rearrangement joins TRBV12-3 or TRBV12-4 to TRBJ2-1; 7 bases align to TRBD2. Unmatched junction bases numbered 8, after V lost 7 bases and J lost 8 bases. This CDR3 comprises 13 residues.

The chain couples TRBV11-2 to TRBJ1-1, with TRBD1 matching 7 bases. The J segment lost 1 base and the V segment lost 5 bases, leaving 10 bases of the junction unmatched. CDR1 is SGHAT and CDR2 is FQNNGV in the germline V gene. This CDR3 region has 16 residues. CDR3 sequence reads: CASSHSPGQRNTEAFF. CDR3 nucleotides: TGTGCCAGCAGCCACTCCCCGGGACAGCGGAACACTGAAGCTTTCTTT.

The genes are TRBV29-1 and TRBJ1-5; 9 nucleotides match TRBD1. Trimming removed 7 bases from V and 4 bases from J; junction bases left unmatched: 5. CDR1 SQVTM and CDR2 ANQGSEA come from the germline V gene. The CDR3 sequence is 13 residues long. The CDR3 DNA reads as TGCAGCGCAGGGGACAGGGCAAATCAGCCCCAGCATTTT. Translating gives CSAGDRANQPQHF.

The chain employs TRBV4-1 and TRBJ2-7, with a possible D match to TRBD2 (6 bases). There are 17 residues in the CDR3. Germline CDR1 MGHRA, CDR2 YSYEKL. The V gene lost 1 base and the J gene lost 0 bases, with 16 bases spanning the gap. CDR3 coding DNA: TGCGCCAGCAGCCAAGGGAGGGCCGGGTGGAGCTCCTACGAGCAGTACTTC. It yields the protein CASSQGRAGWSSYEQYF.

The CDR3 bases are TGTGCCAGCAGCGTAGGTGGTAGTATCGAGACCCAGTACTTC. It is translated as CASSVGGSIETQYF. The chain carries TRBV9 and TRBJ2-5; unclear D gene. Germline V gives CDR1 SGDLS, CDR2 YYNGEE. This CDR3 has 14 residues. The V end was cut by 0 bases, the J end by 5 bases, with 11 bases between.

V and J are TRBV20-1 and TRBJ2-7; unclear D gene. The V end was cut by 6 bases, the J end by 6 bases, with 12 bases between. Germline loops: CDR1 DFQATT, CDR2 SNEGSKA (reference sequence). The CDR3 spans 11 residues. CDR3 coding DNA: TGCAGTGCCGCGTCCCCCAGCGAGCAGTACTTC. This translates into CSAASPSEQYF.

This chain joins TRBV19 and TRBJ1-5; TRBD1 is a possible D gene (5 bases). The CDR3 sequence is 14 residues long. Germline CDR1 is LNHDA and CDR2 is SQIVND (reference sequence). V was clipped by 3 bases and J by 7 bases, with 13 bases between them. CDR3 loop: CASSIDRGNQPQHF. CDR3 sequence (DNA): TGTGCCAGTAGTATTGATAGGGGAAACCAGCCCCAGCATTTT. The full variable domain, with the rest looked up from reference TRBV19 and TRBJ1-5, is DGGITQSPKYLFRKEGQNVTLSCEQNLNHDAMYWYRQDPGQGLRLIYYSQIVNDFQKGDIAEGYSVSREKKESFPLTVTSAQKNPTAFYLCASSIDRGNQPQHFGDGTRLSIL.

This chain uses TRBV6-6 with TRBJ2-7, with TRBD1 matching over 11 bases. Germline values: CDR1 MNHNY, CDR2 SVGAGI (reference sequence). CDR3 size: 16 residues. With 0 bases clipped from V and 1 base from J, the junction kept 2 bases outside the gene matches. CDR3 amino acids: CASSYSRDRGSYEQYF. The CDR3 DNA reads TGTGCCAGCAGTTACTCGAGGGACAGGGGGTCCTACGAGCAGTACTTC.

This clone has a handful of counts. Additional DNA sequences in this sample encode the identical CDR3. This chain links TRBV7-2 with TRBJ2-5; 9 bases align to TRBD2. Per the germline V gene, CDR1 is SGHTA and CDR2 is FQGNSA. The trim removed 8 bases at V and 5 bases at J, leaving 12 bases unmatched. The CDR3 consists of 15 residues. CDR3 nucleotide sequence: TGTGCCAGCTCGGAGGGTAGCGGGAGTGAGGAGACCCAGTACTTC. Translation gives CASSEGSGSEETQYF.

This clone was observed a few times. V gene TRBV19 combines with J gene TRBJ1-1; 12 bases align to TRBD1. The V gene end was trimmed by 5 bases and the J gene end by 1 base; junction bases not matched to a gene: 11. The germline CDR1 and CDR2 sequences are LNHDA and SQIVND (reference sequence). This CDR3 is built from 18 residues. The CDR3 DNA sequence: TGTGCCAGTAGTCCTCGTCGGGGGACAGGGGGCGCGAACACTGAAGCTTTCTTT. Translated, it gives CASSPRRGTGGANTEAFF.

The chain carries TRBV7-2 and TRBJ2-7; possible D gene TRBD2, 5 bases. With 2 bases removed from V and 5 bases from J, the gap between germline ends came to 13 bases. Looked up from germline, CDR1 is SGHTA and CDR2 is FQGNSA. The CDR3 spans 14 residues. CDR3 residues: CASSLFVLADEQYF. In DNA form, the CDR3 reads TGTGCCAGCAGCTTATTTGTCCTAGCTGACGAGCAGTACTTC. Using reference TRBV7-2 and TRBJ2-7 for the parts outside the CDR3, the full variable domain is GAGVSQSPSNKVTEKGKDVELRCDPISGHTALYWYRQSLGQGLEFLIYFQGNSAPDKSGLPSDRFSAERTGGSVSTLTIQRTQQEDSAVYLCASSLFVLADEQYFGPGTRLTVT.

The CDR3: CATGGAVNTGELFF. The CDR3 nucleotides are TGTGCCACCGGGGGGGCAGTTAACACCGGGGAGCTGTTTTTT. The chain uses TRBV24-1 and TRBJ2-2, with D possibly matching TRBD2 (7 bases). Trimming stripped 9 bases from V and 2 bases from J, with 12 bases between. Germline V lookup: CDR1 KGHDR, CDR2 SFDVKD. The CDR3 covers 14 residues.

The J gene is TRBJ2-3, the V gene TRBV7-6; 10 bases are a match to TRBD2. V gave up 5 bases and J gave up 3 bases; unmatched junction bases: 5. Germline V lookup: CDR1 SGHVS, CDR2 FNYEAQ. This CDR3 contains 15 residues. The CDR3 nucleotides read TGTGCCAGCAGCCGCAGGACTAGCGGTACAGATACGCAGTATTTT. Its translation: CASSRRTSGTDTQYF.

The chain carries TRBV10-1 and TRBJ2-1; D is unclear. The CDR3 totals 12 residues. Germline V gives CDR1 WNHNN, CDR2 SYGVQD (reference sequence). With 4 bases removed from V and 7 bases from J, the gap between germline ends came to 8 bases. The CDR3 is CASSAPANEQFF. Here the CDR3 DNA reads TGCGCCAGCAGTGCCCCAGCGAATGAGCAGTTCTTC.

The chain uses TRBV3-1 (or the pseudogene TRBV3-2) and TRBJ1-1, with no clear D. The CDR3 covers 14 residues. Per germline, CDR1 LGHDT and CDR2 YNNKEL (reference sequence). V was clipped by 0 bases and J by 1 base, with 6 bases between them. The CDR3 nucleotides are TGTGCCAGCAGCCAAGAATACAGGAACACTGAAGCTTTCTTT. It is translated as CASSQEYRNTEAFF.

The V gene is TRBV11-2, the J gene TRBJ2-1, with 10 bases that match TRBD2. Germline-derived CDR1 and CDR2 are SGHAT and FQNNGV. Unmatched junction bases numbered 10, after V lost 4 bases and J lost 10 bases. This CDR3 is built from 15 residues. The CDR3 region is CASSSSAVLAGEQFF. The CDR3 nucleotides read TGTGCCAGCAGCTCTAGCGCCGTACTAGCGGGGGAGCAGTTCTTC.

This clone was observed a single time. The chain couples TRBV5-1 to TRBJ2-7; D might be TRBD1 (6 bases). Between the trimmed V and J ends, which lost 7 bases and 0 bases, there was a span of 17 bases. CDR3 size: 15 residues. CDR1 and CDR2 (germline): SGHRS, YFSETQ. The CDR3 sequence is CASGVGGSSSYEQYF. In DNA form, the CDR3 reads TGCGCCAGCGGGGTTGGGGGCTCAAGCTCCTACGAGCAGTACTTC.

J is TRBJ2-2 and V is TRBV5-1, with TRBD2 matching 7 bases. Losses at the gene ends were 3 bases for V and 2 bases for J; bases not matched to a gene: 7. CDR1 is SGHRS and CDR2 is YFSETQ in the germline V gene. The CDR3 loop spans 16 amino acids. CDR3 nucleotides: TGCGCCAGCAGCTCTACCATGACTAGCAACACCGGGGAGCTGTTTTTT. Its protein product is CASSSTMTSNTGELFF.

The V and J genes are TRBV27 and TRBJ2-7, with D possibly matching TRBD1 (6 bases). V was clipped by 5 bases and J by 3 bases, with 8 bases between them. This CDR3 has 12 amino acids. CDR1 and CDR2 from the germline V gene are MNHEY and SMNVEV (reference sequence). Here the CDR3 DNA reads TGTGCCAGCAGTAAAGGGGGCTACGAGCAGTACTTC. This gives the protein CASSKGGYEQYF.

CDR3 sequence: CASSLGTRLNEQFF. CDR3 sequence (DNA): TGTGCCAGCAGTCTCGGGACTAGACTCAATGAGCAGTTCTTC. The chain uses TRBV6-5 and TRBJ2-1; 8 bases are a match to TRBD2. V was pared by 5 bases and J by 6 bases, with 6 bases of the junction left unmatched. The CDR3 runs to 14 residues. The germline CDR1 and CDR2 sequences are MNHEY and SVGAGI.

The chain joins TRBV12-3 or TRBV12-4 to TRBJ2-7; TRBD2 is a possible D gene (5 bases). V shed 5 bases and J shed 5 bases, with 7 bases lying between them. CDR3 length equals 11 residues. The CDR3 nucleotides read TGTGCCAGCAGTCTACTAGACGAGCAGTACTTC. It is translated as CASSLLDEQYF.

This rearrangement joins TRBV6-2 or TRBV6-3 to TRBJ1-5; weak D call: TRBD1 (5 bases). This CDR3 is 14 amino acids long. V was trimmed by 3 bases and J by 6 bases, leaving 12 bases between them. Germline V lookup: CDR1 MNHEY, CDR2 SVGEGT. The CDR3 DNA sequence: TGTGCCAGCAGTTATTCGACAGCGGGTCAGCCCCAGCATTTT. Protein product: CASSYSTAGQPQHF.

The J gene is TRBJ2-7, the V gene TRBV30; D gene uncertain. Germline V gene data show CDR1 as GTSNPN and CDR2 as SVGIG (reference sequence). V gave up 0 bases and J gave up 4 bases, with 7 bases separating them. This CDR3 has 12 residues. CDR3 sequence (DNA): TGTGCCTGGAGTGTAGGCAGGTACGAGCAGTACTTC. Translated: CAWSVGRYEQYF.

The chain joins TRBV19 to TRBJ2-2, with TRBD2 matching 9 bases. The CDR3 covers 15 residues. The germline V gene has CDR1 LNHDA and CDR2 SQIVND (reference sequence). After removal of 6 bases from V and 1 base from J, the junction contained 3 bases not matched to a gene. For the CDR3, the DNA is TGTGCCAGTAGCGCGACTAGCGGGAACACCGGGGAGCTGTTTTTT. Its translation is CASSATSGNTGELFF.

This clone has a handful of counts. The gene calls are TRBV5-6 and TRBJ2-3, with 7 positions matching TRBD2. This CDR3 has 16 residues. V dropped 1 base and J dropped 5; count of bases not matched to a gene: 10. Looked up from germline, CDR1 is SGHDT and CDR2 is YYEEEE. In DNA form, the CDR3 reads TGTGCCAGCAGCTTGATGGTGGGAGGGCGGGGAGATACGCAGTATTTT. Its protein is CASSLMVGGRGDTQYF.

The V call is TRBV7-2, the J call TRBJ2-3, with D maybe TRBD2 (5 bases). The CDR3 consists of 14 residues. From germline, CDR1 is SGHTA and CDR2 FQGNSA. V dropped 5 bases and J dropped 6 bases, with 15 bases sitting between them. CDR3 amino acids: CASSLRTVGDTQYF. CDR3 sequence (DNA): TGTGCCAGCAGCCTAAGGACTGTGGGGGATACGCAGTATTTT. Looking up the rest from reference TRBV7-2 and TRBJ2-3 gives the full variable domain: GAGVSQSPSNKVTEKGKDVELRCDPISGHTALYWYRQSLGQGLEFLIYFQGNSAPDKSGLPSDRFSAERTGGSVSTLTIQRTQQEDSAVYLCASSLRTVGDTQYFGPGTRLTVL.